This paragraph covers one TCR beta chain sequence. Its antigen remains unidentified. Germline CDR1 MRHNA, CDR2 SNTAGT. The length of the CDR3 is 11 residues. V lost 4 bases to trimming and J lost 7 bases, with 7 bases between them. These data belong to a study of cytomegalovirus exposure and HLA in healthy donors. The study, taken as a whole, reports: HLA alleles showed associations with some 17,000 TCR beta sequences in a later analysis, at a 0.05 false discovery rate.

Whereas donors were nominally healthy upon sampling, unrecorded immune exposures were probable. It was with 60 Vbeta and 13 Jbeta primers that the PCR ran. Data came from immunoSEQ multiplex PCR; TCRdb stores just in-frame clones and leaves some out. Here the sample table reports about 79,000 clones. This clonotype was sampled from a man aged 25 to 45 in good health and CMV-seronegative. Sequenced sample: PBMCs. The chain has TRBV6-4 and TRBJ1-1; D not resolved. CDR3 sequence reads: CASSVVDEAFF. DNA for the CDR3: TGTGCCAGCAGTGTGGTAGATGAAGCTTTCTTT.